This passage covers 18 T cell receptor beta chains from one sample sequenced in a study of CD8 T cells in ankylosing spondylitis. TCRdb re-called the 5' RACE reads with MiXCR, one entry per CDR3 protein. The sample includes 30,000 to 45,000 distinct CDR3 sequences, approximately 15% of them seen just once. The specimen sequenced was blood. Receptors originate from a male donor with ankylosing spondylitis or in good health (not recorded which).

CDR3 sequence: CASSLAPGILGETQYF. CDR3 DNA sequence: TGTGCCAGCAGCTTAGCGCCAGGCATCCTTGGGGAGACCCAGTACTTC. The rearrangement joins TRBV5-5 to TRBJ2-5, with D unresolved. The CDR3 is 16 amino acids. Trimming stripped 2 bases from V and 5 bases from J, with 19 bases between. Germline V gives CDR1 SGHKS, CDR2 YYEKEE (reference sequence).

A few counts support this clonotype. The V and J genes are TRBV5-1 and TRBJ1-5; weak D call: TRBD1 (6 bases). Germline CDR1 reads SGHRS; CDR2 reads YFSETQ. The CDR3 is 16 amino acids. Trimming removed 2 bases from V and 3 bases from J, with 15 bases in between. The CDR3, as DNA: TGCGCCAGCAGCTTAACAGGGCGGGGGGACAATCAGCCCCAGCATTTT. Protein: CASSLTGRGDNQPQHF.

This sequence joins TRBV7-2 and TRBJ1-4; no definite D call. CDR3 size: 14 residues. V lost 2 bases and J 8 bases, leaving 12 bases between the germline ends. Per germline, CDR1 SGHTA and CDR2 FQGNSA. CDR3 DNA sequence: TGTGCCAGCAGCTTACGCCCTTACGGAGAAAAACTGTTTTTT. It encodes CASSLRPYGEKLFF.

The chain employs TRBV28 and TRBJ2-3; D is unclear. CDR1 MDHEN and CDR2 SYDVKM come from the germline V gene. Trimming stripped 6 bases from V and 5 bases from J, with 15 bases between. CDR3 length equals 14 residues. CDR3: CASSPSLGVDTQYF. The CDR3 nucleotides are TGTGCCAGCAGCCCTTCATTAGGTGTAGATACGCAGTATTTT.

J is TRBJ2-1 and V is TRBV20-1; maybe TRBD2 (6 bases). This CDR3 spans 15 amino acids. V dropped 6 bases and J dropped 5 bases, with 20 bases sitting between them. The V gene's germline CDR1 is DFQATT and CDR2 SNEGSKA (reference sequence). CDR3 sequence: CSARGGLTVHNEQFF. The DNA for the CDR3 is TGCAGTGCCCGTGGGGGGTTAACAGTTCACAATGAGCAGTTCTTC.

This clonotype was found a few times. The chain couples TRBV3-1 to TRBJ1-1, with D unresolved. The V and J ends lost 4 bases and 1 base respectively, with 13 bases between them. The germline V gene has CDR1 LGHDT and CDR2 YNNKEL (reference sequence). The CDR3 loop spans 15 amino acids. The CDR3 loop reads CASSPFRTGNTEAFF. The DNA of the CDR3 is TGTGCCAGCAGCCCGTTCCGGACGGGGAACACTGAAGCTTTCTTT.

The chain joins TRBV3-1 to TRBJ2-3; 9 nucleotides agree with TRBD2. Germline V gene sequence: CDR1 LGHDT, CDR2 YNNKEL (reference sequence). This CDR3 spans 19 amino acids. V lost 3 bases and J lost 2; bases outside the gene matches: 15. The CDR3 DNA reads TGTGCCAGCAGCCAGCAGGGGATAGCGGGGGAATGGTCCACAGATACGCAGTATTTT. Its translation: CASSQQGIAGEWSTDTQYF.

This clonotype showed up just a few times. This chain connects TRBV20-1 to TRBJ2-3; D may be TRBD2 (5 bases). The V gene lost 6 bases and the J gene lost 0 bases, with 13 bases spanning the gap. The CDR3 is 14 residues long. In germline, CDR1 is DFQATT, CDR2 SNEGSKA (reference sequence). The CDR3 loop is CSALSSKSTDTQYF. CDR3 bases: TGCAGTGCCCTATCTAGCAAGAGCACAGATACGCAGTATTTT.

The J gene is TRBJ1-5, the V gene TRBV6-2 or TRBV6-3; maybe TRBD1 (5 bases). CDR1 MNHEY and CDR2 SVGEGT come from the germline V gene. The V gene lost 9 bases and the J gene lost 1 base, with 13 bases spanning the gap. The CDR3 loop spans 14 amino acids. CDR3 nucleotides: TGTGCCAGTACAGGTCCTTCGAGCAATCAGCCCCAGCATTTT. This gives the protein CASTGPSSNQPQHF.

This clonotype is medium-sized in the sample. J is TRBJ2-1 and V is TRBV15; D gene ambiguous. Germline V lookup: CDR1 LNHNV, CDR2 YYDKDF (reference sequence). Deletions cut 5 bases from V and 1 base from J, with 15 bases between. This CDR3 has 16 residues. The CDR3: CATSQMYGGSYNEQFF. The CDR3 DNA reads TGTGCCACCAGCCAAATGTACGGTGGTTCCTACAATGAGCAGTTCTTC.

This clonotype was seen a few times. This chain links TRBV20-1 with TRBJ2-3; D unresolved. V was trimmed by 3 bases and J by 6 bases, leaving 7 bases between them. The germline CDR1 and CDR2 sequences are DFQATT and SNEGSKA (reference sequence). The CDR3 contains 11 residues. This CDR3 reads CSASVLDTQYF. CDR3 nucleotide sequence: TGCAGTGCTAGCGTTTTGGATACGCAGTATTTT.

The table lists this clonotype with a few counts. The chain combines TRBV15 with TRBJ2-2; possibly TRBD1 or TRBD2 for D (5 bases each). There are 14 residues in the CDR3. Germline CDR1 and CDR2: LNHNV and YYDKDF (reference sequence). Trimming pared 7 bases from V and 1 base from J, leaving 10 bases between. CDR3 residues: CATKSGRNTGELFF. The CDR3, as DNA: TGTGCCACCAAATCAGGGAGGAACACCGGGGAGCTGTTTTTT. Full variable domain (remainder filled in from reference TRBV15 and TRBJ2-2): DAMVIQNPRYQVTQFGKPVTLSCSQTLNHNVMYWYQQKSSQAPKLLFHYYDKDFNNEADTPDNFQSRRPNTSFCFLDIRSPGLGDTAMYLCATKSGRNTGELFFGEGSRLTVL.

The table lists this clonotype with a few counts. The chain is built from TRBV12-3 or TRBV12-4 and TRBJ2-1; 8 bases are shared with TRBD2. The CDR3 length is 16 residues. The J segment lost 8 bases and the V segment lost 5 bases, leaving 14 bases of the junction unmatched. The CDR3 region has the DNA TGTGCCAGCAGTCCCCAGCGGGGGCCTTGGGAAGATGAGCAGTTCTTC. It is translated as CASSPQRGPWEDEQFF.

The table lists this clonotype with a few counts. The chain employs TRBV28 and TRBJ1-1; possibly TRBD1 for D (6 bases). In germline, CDR1 is MDHEN, CDR2 SYDVKM. V shed 4 bases and J shed 2 bases, with 20 bases lying between them. The CDR3 is 17 residues long. The CDR3 coding sequence is TGTGCCAGCAGTTCCCCGGCAGGGGTGGGCTTAAACACTGAAGCTTTCTTT. Residues: CASSSPAGVGLNTEAFF.

This chain connects TRBV6-5 to TRBJ2-1; D uncertain. From germline, CDR1 is MNHEY and CDR2 SVGAGI. The CDR3 is 15 residues long. The V gene lost 0 bases and the J gene lost 2 bases, with 8 bases spanning the gap. CDR3 DNA sequence: TGTGCCAGCAGTTACTCCAGGAGCCCCTACAATGAGCAGTTCTTC. Translating gives CASSYSRSPYNEQFF.

This chain connects TRBV29-1 to TRBJ2-7, with 8 bases fitting TRBD1. Germline V lookup: CDR1 SQVTM, CDR2 ANQGSEA. Unmatched junction bases numbered 10, after V lost 1 base and J lost 5 bases. CDR3 length equals 15 residues. CDR3 amino acids: CSVEVGQGAGDEQYF. The CDR3, as DNA: TGCAGCGTTGAAGTAGGCCAGGGGGCAGGTGACGAGCAGTACTTC.

This clonotype was observed a handful of times. This sequence joins TRBV28 and TRBJ1-4; tentatively, D is TRBD1 (5 bases). V was trimmed by 7 bases and J by 6 bases, leaving 15 bases between them. Germline CDR1 is MDHEN and CDR2 is SYDVKM. This CDR3 is 14 amino acids long. The CDR3 nucleotides read TGTGCCAGCATCAACAGTTGGGGGTATGAAAAACTGTTTTTT. Translation gives CASINSWGYEKLFF.

Only a few counts were recorded for this clonotype. The V call is TRBV29-1, the J call TRBJ2-1; weak D call: TRBD1 (5 bases). The CDR3 is 13 amino acids. Germline-derived CDR1 and CDR2 are SQVTM and ANQGSEA. V lost 2 bases and J 9 bases, leaving 14 bases between the germline ends. The CDR3 region has the DNA TGCAGCGTTGAAAGGGGCCGGGCGTGTGAGCAGTTCTTC. The encoded protein is CSVERGRACEQFF.